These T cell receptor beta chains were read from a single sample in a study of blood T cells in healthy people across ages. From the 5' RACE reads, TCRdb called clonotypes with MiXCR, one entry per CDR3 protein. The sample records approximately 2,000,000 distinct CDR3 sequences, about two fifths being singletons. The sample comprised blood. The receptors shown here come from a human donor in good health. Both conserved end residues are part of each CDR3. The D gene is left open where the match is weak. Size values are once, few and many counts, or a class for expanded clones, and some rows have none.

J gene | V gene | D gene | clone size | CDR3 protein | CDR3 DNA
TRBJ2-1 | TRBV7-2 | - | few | CASNMQGNEQFF | TGTGCCAGCAACATGCAGGGCAATGAGCAGTTCTTC
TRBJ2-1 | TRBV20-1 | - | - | CSASGGWGGRAYNEQFF | TGCAGTGCTAGTGGGGGATGGGGGGGCAGAGCCTACAATGAGCAGTTCTTC
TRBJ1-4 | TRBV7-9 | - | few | CASSATPAEKLFF | TGTGCCAGCAGCGCCACGCCGGCCGAAAAACTGTTTTTT
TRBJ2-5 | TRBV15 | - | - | CATSRDPVAAGSQETQYF | TGTGCCACCAGCAGAGATCCAGTTGCGGCAGGGAGTCAAGAGACCCAGTACTTC
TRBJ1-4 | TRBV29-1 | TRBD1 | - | CSVPRGRTETGCTNEKLFF | TGCAGTGTTCCCCGTGGAAGGACGGAGACAGGGTGCACTAATGAAAAACTGTTTTTT
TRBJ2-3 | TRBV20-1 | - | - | CSASKGDTDTQYF | TGCAGTGCTAGTAAAGGAGACACAGATACGCAGTATTTT
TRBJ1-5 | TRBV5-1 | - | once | CASGPGGGSNQPQHF | TGCGCCAGCGGCCCGGGTGGGGGTAGCAATCAGCCCCAGCATTTT
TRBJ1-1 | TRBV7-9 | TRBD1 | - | CASSLYRGSGEAFF | TGTGCCAGCAGCTTGTACAGGGGGAGCGGTGAAGCTTTCTTT
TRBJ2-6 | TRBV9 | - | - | CASSLTGRSGANVLTF | TGTGCCAGCAGCTTGACAGGTCGTTCTGGGGCCAACGTCCTGACTTTC
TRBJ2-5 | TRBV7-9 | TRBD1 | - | CASRETGFLQETQYF | TGTGCCAGCAGGGAGACAGGGTTTCTACAAGAGACCCAGTACTTC
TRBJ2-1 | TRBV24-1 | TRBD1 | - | CATSDSRDRVPDEQFF | TGTGCCACCAGTGATTCCCGGGACAGGGTTCCCGATGAGCAGTTCTTC
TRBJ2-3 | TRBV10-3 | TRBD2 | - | CAFRAGGDTQYF | TGTGCCTTCCGGGCGGGGGGAGATACGCAGTATTTT
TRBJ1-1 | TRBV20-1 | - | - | CSARDQRKPTNTEAFF | TGCAGTGCTAGAGATCAACGGAAGCCGACGAACACTGAAGCTTTCTTT
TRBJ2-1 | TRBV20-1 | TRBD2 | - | CSACRTSGGVCEQFF | TGCAGTGCTTGCCGGACTAGCGGGGGGGTTTGTGAGCAGTTCTTC
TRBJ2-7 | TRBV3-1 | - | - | CASRWGPQSPYEQYF | TGTGCCAGCAGGTGGGGACCCCAAAGCCCCTACGAGCAGTACTTC
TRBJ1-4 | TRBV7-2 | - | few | CAGSFLEFPLFF | TGTGCCGGCAGCTTTCTAGAGTTCCCGCTGTTTTTT
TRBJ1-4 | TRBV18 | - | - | CASSPLGNEKLFF | TGTGCCAGCTCACCATTGGGTAATGAAAAACTGTTTTTT
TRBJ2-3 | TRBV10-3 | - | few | CAIGRASVSTDTQYF | TGTGCCATCGGTCGGGCTAGCGTCAGCACAGATACGCAGTATTTT
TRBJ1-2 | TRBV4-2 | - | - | CASSPGAGGHLLYGYTF | TGTGCCAGCAGCCCAGGGGCGGGGGGACACCTTTTATATGGCTACACCTTC
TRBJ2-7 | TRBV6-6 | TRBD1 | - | CASSYSTGSSYEQYF | TGTGCCAGCAGTTACTCGACAGGGAGCTCCTACGAGCAGTACTTC
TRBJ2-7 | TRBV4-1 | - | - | CASSHVWGRNYEQYF | TGCGCCAGCAGCCACGTTTGGGGGAGAAACTACGAGCAGTACTTC
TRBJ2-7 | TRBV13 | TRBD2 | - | CASSLNLAGASVSYEQYF | TGTGCCAGCAGCTTAAACCTAGCGGGGGCTTCTGTCTCCTACGAGCAGTACTTC
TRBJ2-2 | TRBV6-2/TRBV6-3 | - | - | CASTPGVNTGELFF | TGTGCCAGCACCCCGGGGGTGAACACCGGGGAGCTGTTTTTT
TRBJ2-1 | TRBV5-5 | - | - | CASSLDWFSYNEQFF | TGTGCCAGCAGCTTGGACTGGTTCTCCTACAATGAGCAGTTCTTC
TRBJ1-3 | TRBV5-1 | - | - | CASSLLGASGNTIYF | TGCGCCAGCAGCTTGCTCGGGGCCTCTGGAAACACCATATATTTT
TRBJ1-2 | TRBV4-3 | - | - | CASSQDGDTYYTF | TGCGCCAGCAGCCAAGATGGGGACACCTACTACACCTTC
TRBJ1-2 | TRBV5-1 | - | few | CASSLGGSSLYGYTF | TGCGCCAGCAGCTTGGGGGGCAGTTCTCTCTATGGCTACACCTTC
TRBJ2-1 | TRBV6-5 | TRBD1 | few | CASSRFDRAGNEQFF | TGTGCCAGCAGCCGCTTCGACAGGGCTGGAAATGAGCAGTTCTTC
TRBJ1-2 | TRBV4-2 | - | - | CASSQDMGPRYGYTF | TGTGCCAGCAGCCAAGATATGGGGCCCCGATATGGCTACACCTTC
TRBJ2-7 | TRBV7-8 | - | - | CASSLVSGSHEQYF | TGTGCCAGCAGCTTAGTGTCAGGGAGTCACGAGCAGTACTTC
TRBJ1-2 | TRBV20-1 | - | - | CSASGSEAGTF | TGCAGTGCTAGTGGTTCGGAAGCGGGCACCTTC
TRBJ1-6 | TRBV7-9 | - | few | CASGYNSPLHF | TGTGCCAGCGGGTATAATTCACCCCTCCACTTT
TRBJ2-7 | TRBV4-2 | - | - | CASSQDGVGAPYEQYF | TGTGCCAGCAGCCAAGATGGAGTCGGGGCGCCCTACGAGCAGTACTTC
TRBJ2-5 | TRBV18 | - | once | CASSPRESPYEQYF | TGTGCCAGCTCACCACGGGAGAGTCCTTATGAGCAGTACTTC
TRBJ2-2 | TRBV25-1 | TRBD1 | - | CASRQGAGGELFF | TGTGCCAGCAGGCAGGGGGCGGGCGGGGAGCTGTTTTTT
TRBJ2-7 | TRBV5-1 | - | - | CASSLEVTAQSGYEQYF | TGCGCCAGCAGCTTGGAGGTGACAGCACAATCGGGATACGAGCAGTACTTC
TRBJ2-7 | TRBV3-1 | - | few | CASSQDPYGQYF | TGTGCCAGCAGCCAAGACCCCTACGGGCAGTACTTC
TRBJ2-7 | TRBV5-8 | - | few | CASSLGRYEGEQYF | TGTGCCAGCAGTTTGGGACGCTATGAGGGCGAGCAGTACTTC
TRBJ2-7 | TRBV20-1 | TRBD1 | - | CSARSTGPHEQYF | TGCAGTGCTAGATCGACAGGGCCCCACGAGCAGTACTTC
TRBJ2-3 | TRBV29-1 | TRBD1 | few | CSVAPTGAVGDTQYF | TGCAGCGTTGCTCCGACAGGGGCTGTGGGAGATACGCAGTATTTT
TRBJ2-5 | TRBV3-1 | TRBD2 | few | CASSQGGTSGGETQYF | TGTGCCAGCAGCCAAGGTGGGACTAGCGGGGGAGAGACCCAGTACTTC
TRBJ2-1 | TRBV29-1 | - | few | CSVEAGYNEQFF | TGCAGCGTTGAAGCAGGCTACAATGAGCAGTTCTTC
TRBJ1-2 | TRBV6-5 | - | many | CASGNSNYGYTF | TGTGCCAGCGGAAACTCTAACTATGGCTACACCTTC
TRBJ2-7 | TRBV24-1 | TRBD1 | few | CATSEGQGTSYEQYF | TGTGCCACCAGTGAGGGACAGGGCACATCCTACGAGCAGTACTTC
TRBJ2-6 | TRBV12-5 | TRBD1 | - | CASATGTGFSGANVLTF | TGTGCTAGTGCCACCGGGACAGGGTTTTCCGGGGCCAACGTCCTGACTTTC
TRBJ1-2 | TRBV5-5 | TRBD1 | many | CASSSTLYSTDRVDGYTF | TGTGCCAGCAGCTCAACGCTTTATAGCACCGACAGGGTGGATGGCTACACCTTC
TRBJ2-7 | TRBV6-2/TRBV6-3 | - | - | CASRCEQYF | TGTGCCAGCAGATGCGAGCAGTACTTC